This TCR beta chain emerged from a study of blood T cell repertoires in COVID-19. Study information: The analysed material was cDNA or gDNA that came from T cells, B-cell-depleted T cells, or PBMCs.

Measured with immunoSEQ multiplex PCR; TCRdb has only the in-frame clones, and not every one. The table lists 200,000 or so clones, about 88% of them singletons. The junction had 5 bases not matched to a gene; V was cut back by 0 bases and J by 1 base. CDR1 is SGHRS and CDR2 is YFSETQ in the germline V gene. This CDR3 comprises 16 residues. The source is a woman aged 40-49 years with acute COVID-19. The genes are TRBV5-1 and TRBJ2-7; TRBD2 aligns across 9 bases. The sequenced material came from PBMCs or T cells enriched from blood (not recorded which). The CDR3 loop is CASSLVPAGGSYEQYF. The CDR3 DNA is TGCGCCAGCAGCTTGGTGCCAGCGGGGGGATCCTACGAGCAGTACTTC.